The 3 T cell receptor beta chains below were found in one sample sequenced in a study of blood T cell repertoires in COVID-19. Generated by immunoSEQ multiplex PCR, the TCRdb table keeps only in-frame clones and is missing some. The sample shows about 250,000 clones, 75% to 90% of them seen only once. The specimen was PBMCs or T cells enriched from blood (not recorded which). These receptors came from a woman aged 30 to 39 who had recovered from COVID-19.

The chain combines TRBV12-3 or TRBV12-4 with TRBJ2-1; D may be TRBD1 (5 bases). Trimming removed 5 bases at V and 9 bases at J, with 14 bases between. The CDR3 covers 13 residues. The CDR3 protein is CASSPAGYGEQFF. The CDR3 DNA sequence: TGTGCCAGCAGTCCCGCAGGGTACGGTGAGCAGTTCTTC.

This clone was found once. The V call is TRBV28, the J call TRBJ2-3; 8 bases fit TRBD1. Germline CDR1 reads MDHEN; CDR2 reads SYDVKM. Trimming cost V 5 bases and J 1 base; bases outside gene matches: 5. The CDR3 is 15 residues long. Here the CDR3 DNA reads TGTGCCAGCAGTATATACAGGGGGGGCACAGATACGCAGTATTTT. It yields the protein CASSIYRGGTDTQYF.

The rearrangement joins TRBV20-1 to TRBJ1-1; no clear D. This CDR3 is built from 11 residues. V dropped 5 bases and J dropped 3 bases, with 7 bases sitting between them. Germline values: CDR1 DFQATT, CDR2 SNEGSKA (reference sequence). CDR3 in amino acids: CSAGLYTEAFF. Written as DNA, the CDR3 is TGCAGTGCTGGACTATACACTGAAGCTTTCTTT.